The TCR beta chain described here comes from a study of vaccination effects on CD4 cells after COVID-19. Study as a whole: Post-vaccine specimens were collected at a median of 72 days following the second dose.

Assay used: immunoSEQ multiplex PCR; TCRdb lists only in-frame clones, some missing. The sample holds tens of thousands of clones, roughly three quarters seen once. The CDR3 runs 15 residues. The ends were cut back, 4 bases at V and 7 bases at J, with 14 bases in the middle. The germline V gene encodes CDR1 SEHNR and CDR2 FQNEAQ (reference sequence). Antigen-specific CD4+ T cells expanded by the ViraFEST assay with viral peptide pools were then sequenced. It was after more than 8 days of culture that CD4+ T cells were isolated. Of the BNT162b2 and mRNA-1273 vaccines, participants received two doses of one or the other. Vaccine recipients lacked prior SARS-CoV-2 infection and had negative nucleocapsid antibodies. In regard to this clone: Its antigen is still unknown.

J is TRBJ1-6 and V is TRBV7-9, with D perhaps matching TRBD1 (5 bases). Sequencing was performed on CD4+ T cells from PBMCs cultured with HCoV-229E spike peptides, taken after COVID-19 vaccination. The receptor comes from a human donor who received a COVID-19 vaccine. CDR3 DNA: TGTGCCAGCAGCTCGGGGGGATTTAAGAATTCACCCCTCCACTTT. This codes for CASSSGGFKNSPLHF.